One and the same sample provided the 26 T cell receptor beta chains below, sequenced in a study of blood T cell repertoires in COVID-19. Using immunoSEQ multiplex PCR, the repertoire was profiled, and TCRdb retains in-frame clones only, with some absent. The repertoire holds approximately 270,000 clones, with around 85% as singletons. Source material: PBMCs or T cells enriched from blood (not recorded which). These receptors came from a woman in her forties or fifties who had recovered from COVID-19.

This rearrangement joins TRBV1 to TRBJ1-5. TRBV1 is assigned pseudogene status. CDR3 size: 18 residues. The CDR3 bases are TGCACCAGCAGCCAACTAGGTACGACGATCTATAGCAATCAGCCCCAGCATTTT. Residues: CTSSQLGTTIYSNQPQHF.

In this sample, this clone turned up once. The gene calls are TRBV29-1 and TRBJ2-2; D might be TRBD1 (5 bases). The CDR3 has 15 amino acids. In germline, CDR1 is SQVTM, CDR2 ANQGSEA. The V gene lost 4 bases and the J gene lost 7 bases, with 19 bases spanning the gap. The CDR3 is CSVGLGAPGDGELFF. CDR3 coding DNA: TGCAGCGTTGGGTTAGGGGCCCCCGGAGACGGGGAGCTGTTTTTT.

The chain has TRBV2 and TRBJ2-7; the match to TRBD1 covers 10 bases. V gave up 7 bases and J gave up 3 bases; unmatched junction bases: 9. Germline CDR1 and CDR2: SNHLY and FYNNEI. This CDR3 comprises 15 residues. CDR3 loop: CASIPDRGLYYEQYF. CDR3 DNA: TGTGCCAGCATTCCCGACAGGGGGCTTTACTACGAGCAGTACTTC.

The chain combines TRBV3-1 (or the pseudogene TRBV3-2) with TRBJ1-5, with TRBD1 matching over 9 bases. Losses at the gene ends were 6 bases for V and 5 bases for J; bases not matched to a gene: 8. This CDR3 spans 15 amino acids. Germline CDR1 and CDR2: LGHDT and YNNKEL (reference sequence). The CDR3: CASRLGTGLDQPQHF. CDR3 in DNA: TGTGCCAGCAGACTCGGGACAGGGTTAGATCAGCCCCAGCATTTT.

This clone has a single count. The chain uses TRBV19 and TRBJ1-1; maybe TRBD1 (6 bases). The V end lost 6 bases, the J end lost 7 bases, and 15 bases lay between the germline ends. Per germline, CDR1 LNHDA and CDR2 SQIVND (reference sequence). The CDR3 has 13 amino acids. The CDR3 spells CASSWGLGDEAFF. As DNA, the CDR3 is TGTGCCAGTAGCTGGGGGCTCGGGGATGAAGCTTTCTTT.

This clone occurred a few times. The same CDR3 can be traced to other DNA sequences in this sample. The chain employs TRBV28 and TRBJ2-7; D call uncertain. Looked up from germline, CDR1 is MDHEN and CDR2 is SYDVKM. V shed 3 bases and J shed 3 bases, with 6 bases lying between them. This CDR3 is 12 amino acids long. As DNA, the CDR3 is TGTGCCAGCAGTTTTCAGAACTACGAGCAGTACTTC. Translating gives CASSFQNYEQYF.

The V call is TRBV5-1, the J call TRBJ2-1; D gene unclear. This CDR3 contains 14 residues. CDR1 and CDR2 (germline): SGHRS, YFSETQ. V shed 0 bases and J shed 6 bases, with 10 bases lying between them. The CDR3 coding sequence is TGCGCCAGCAGCTTGGCCCCAGGCCCCAATGAGCAGTTCTTC. Translation: CASSLAPGPNEQFF.

This clone was detected once. The chain couples TRBV5-1 to TRBJ1-3; tentative D call: TRBD1 (5 bases). Between the trimmed V and J ends, which lost 0 bases and 0 bases, there was a span of 7 bases. Germline-derived CDR1 and CDR2 are SGHRS and YFSETQ. The CDR3 length is 15 residues. In nucleotides, the CDR3 is TGCGCCAGCAGCTTGGGACAGTCCTCTGGAAACACCATATATTTT. As protein: CASSLGQSSGNTIYF.

This chain joins TRBV7-9 and TRBJ1-2; no firm D call. Trimming cost V 1 base and J 2 bases, with 8 bases left between them. This CDR3 is built from 14 residues. Per the germline V gene, CDR1 is SEHNR and CDR2 is FQNEAQ (reference sequence). The CDR3 nucleotides read TGTGCCAGCAGCTTAGATCCAGAAAACTATGGCTACACCTTC. This encodes CASSLDPENYGYTF.

The V call is TRBV19, the J call TRBJ2-2, with TRBD1 as a possible D gene (5 bases). V shed 4 bases and J shed 5 bases, with 14 bases lying between them. Germline assignment: CDR1 LNHDA and CDR2 SQIVND (reference sequence). This CDR3 comprises 15 residues. For the CDR3, the DNA is TGTGCCAGTAGTAAGGGATCAGGGTGGACCGGGGAGCTGTTTTTT. Amino acids: CASSKGSGWTGELFF. The full variable domain, with the rest looked up from reference TRBV19 and TRBJ2-2, is DGGITQSPKYLFRKEGQNVTLSCEQNLNHDAMYWYRQDPGQGLRLIYYSQIVNDFQKGDIAEGYSVSREKKESFPLTVTSAQKNPTAFYLCASSKGSGWTGELFFGEGSRLTVL.

The chain carries TRBV19 and TRBJ2-1; 9 nucleotides align to TRBD1. This CDR3 is built from 14 residues. CDR1 and CDR2 from the germline V gene are LNHDA and SQIVND (reference sequence). V lost 5 bases and J lost 7; bases outside the gene matches: 6. CDR3 nucleotides: TGTGCCAGTAGTCTGGGGACAGGGAGGAATGAGCAGTTCTTC. Translated: CASSLGTGRNEQFF.

This clone was counted only a few times. The chain recombines TRBV27 with TRBJ2-1, with D maybe TRBD1 (6 bases). Trimming stripped 6 bases from V and 6 bases from J, with 12 bases between. This CDR3 spans 13 amino acids. Germline V gene sequence: CDR1 MNHEY, CDR2 SMNVEV (reference sequence). CDR3: CASSSGQLNEQFF. In DNA form, the CDR3 reads TGTGCCAGCAGCTCCGGACAGCTCAATGAGCAGTTCTTC.

The chain carries TRBV28 and TRBJ2-1, with unresolved D. CDR3 length: 13 residues. Germline loops: CDR1 MDHEN, CDR2 SYDVKM. The ends were cut back, 7 bases at V and 6 bases at J, with 13 bases in the middle. The CDR3 reads CASIPRNPNEQFF. CDR3 bases: TGTGCCAGCATCCCCAGGAACCCCAATGAGCAGTTCTTC.

The chain combines TRBV5-1 with TRBJ1-5; 10 positions match TRBD1. Trimming cost V 5 bases and J 3 bases; bases outside gene matches: 14. Germline V CDR1 and CDR2: SGHRS, YFSETQ. This CDR3 contains 18 residues. CDR3 in amino acids: CASREGRDGTGVNQPQHF. For the CDR3, the DNA is TGCGCCAGCAGAGAAGGCCGGGACGGGACAGGGGTCAATCAGCCCCAGCATTTT.

The chain couples TRBV7-3 to TRBJ2-1; 7 positions match TRBD2. The germline V gene encodes CDR1 SGHTA and CDR2 FQGTGA. Trimming cost V 1 base and J 0 bases; bases outside gene matches: 9. The CDR3 runs 18 residues. CDR3 coding DNA: TGTGCCAGCAGCTTAAATTCCGGGGCGGGAGTCTCCTACAATGAGCAGTTCTTC. Translated: CASSLNSGAGVSYNEQFF.

This clone has a handful of counts. The gene calls are TRBV19 and TRBJ2-7; no reliable D call. Germline V gives CDR1 LNHDA, CDR2 SQIVND (reference sequence). The V gene lost 1 base and the J gene lost 0 bases, with 7 bases spanning the gap. The CDR3 has 14 residues. The CDR3 coding sequence is TGTGCCAGTAGTATAGGCGACTTCTCCTACGAGCAGTACTTC. Its protein product is CASSIGDFSYEQYF.

The chain employs TRBV27 and TRBJ1-2, with 11 bases matching TRBD1. The CDR3 has 15 residues. Germline lookup yields CDR1 MNHEY and CDR2 SMNVEV (reference sequence). Germline trimming cut 6 bases from V and 3 bases from J; bases unmatched to any gene: 6. CDR3 bases: TGTGCCAGCAGCATGGACAGGGGGCTTTACTATGGCTACACCTTC. Amino acids: CASSMDRGLYYGYTF.

A single count supports this clone. This chain connects TRBV5-1 to TRBJ1-2; 9 bases match TRBD1. Unmatched junction bases numbered 8, after V lost 2 bases and J lost 6 bases. The V gene's germline CDR1 is SGHRS and CDR2 YFSETQ. This CDR3 has 15 amino acids. The chain's CDR3 is CASSFQGQGLDGYTF. In DNA, the CDR3 is TGCGCCAGCAGCTTTCAGGGACAGGGTCTTGATGGCTACACCTTC.

The chain links TRBV7-6 to TRBJ1-2; D is possibly TRBD1 (6 bases). CDR3 size: 15 residues. Trimming took off 4 bases at V and 4 bases at J, with 16 bases between the two ends. Germline V gene data show CDR1 as SGHVS and CDR2 as FNYEAQ. This CDR3 reads CASSSGRPQGYGYTF. The DNA for the CDR3 is TGTGCCAGCAGCTCCGGCAGGCCACAGGGCTATGGCTACACCTTC. Full variable domain (missing parts from reference TRBV7-6 and TRBJ1-2): GAGVSQSPRYKVTKRGQDVALRCDPISGHVSLYWYRQALGQGPEFLTYFNYEAQQDKSGLPNDRFSAERPEGSISTLTIQRTEQRDSAMYRCASSSGRPQGYGYTFGSGTRLTVV.

This clone was counted a few times. The chain carries TRBV25-1 and TRBJ2-7, with 7 nucleotides matching TRBD1. The germline CDR1 and CDR2 sequences are MGHDK and SYGVNS. CDR3 length: 14 amino acids. Losses at the gene ends were 6 bases for V and 4 bases for J; bases not matched to a gene: 9. The CDR3 DNA sequence: TGTGCCAGCAGGCCCCGGGACAGATTGTACGAGCAGTACTTC. Translation: CASRPRDRLYEQYF.

This chain joins TRBV27 and TRBJ1-2, with 7 bases aligning to TRBD1. CDR1 is MNHEY, CDR2 SMNVEV, per germline (reference sequence). This CDR3 spans 15 amino acids. The J segment lost 4 bases and the V segment lost 5 bases, leaving 10 bases of the junction unmatched. CDR3: CASSLRTGRGYGYTF. DNA of the CDR3: TGTGCCAGCAGTCTACGGACAGGTCGAGGCTATGGCTACACCTTC.

The rearrangement joins TRBV7-2 to TRBJ1-3; no clear D. There are 14 residues in the CDR3. V gave up 1 base and J gave up 2 bases, with 6 bases separating them. CDR1 is SGHTA and CDR2 is FQGNSA in the germline V gene. The CDR3 spells CASSLGSPGNTIYF. The CDR3 DNA follows: TGTGCCAGCAGCTTAGGGAGCCCTGGAAACACCATATATTTT. The full variable domain, in which reference TRBV7-2 and TRBJ1-3 provide the parts outside the CDR3, is GAGVSQSPSNKVTEKGKDVELRCDPISGHTALYWYRQSLGQGLEFLIYFQGNSAPDKSGLPSDRFSAERTGGSVSTLTIQRTQQEDSAVYLCASSLGSPGNTIYFGEGSWLTVV.

The chain couples TRBV28 to TRBJ1-2; no clear D. The CDR3 contains 16 residues. The germline CDR1 and CDR2 sequences are MDHEN and SYDVKM. Trimming cost V 3 bases and J 4 bases, with 18 bases left between them. The CDR3 nucleotides are TGTGCCAGCAGTTTCGTAGGCAGCGACTTACCCTATGGCTACACCTTC. The encoded protein is CASSFVGSDLPYGYTF.

The chain combines TRBV4-1 with TRBJ1-6; D call uncertain. Germline V lookup: CDR1 MGHRA, CDR2 YSYEKL. Trimming removed 6 bases at V and 9 bases at J, with 21 bases between. The length of the CDR3 is 16 residues. The CDR3 sequence is CASSHQLPNFGSPLHF. CDR3 coding DNA: TGCGCCAGCAGTCACCAACTCCCCAATTTCGGTTCACCCCTCCACTTT.

This clone was seen only a few times. J is TRBJ1-5 and V is TRBV28; maybe TRBD1 (6 bases). Germline V gene data show CDR1 as MDHEN and CDR2 as SYDVKM. V lost 7 bases, J lost 7 bases, and 20 bases lay in between. This CDR3 region has 15 residues. The CDR3 region is CASTPDRSLGQPQHF. The CDR3 DNA is TGTGCCAGCACCCCTGACAGGTCCTTAGGCCAGCCCCAGCATTTT.

This chain uses TRBV2 with TRBJ2-5, with a possible D match to TRBD1 (5 bases). There are 15 residues in the CDR3. In germline, CDR1 is SNHLY, CDR2 FYNNEI. V shed 4 bases and J shed 2 bases, with 14 bases lying between them. The CDR3 reads CASSGGYLEQETQYF. CDR3 nucleotide sequence: TGTGCCAGCAGTGGGGGCTACCTCGAACAAGAGACCCAGTACTTC.